The clone carrying this T cell receptor (beta chain) has ten or more counts. Antigen: not known. The record originates from a study of T cells in Graves' hyperthyroidism and ophthalmopathy. Study-wide points: The majority of expanded thyroid clonotypes above 0.001 also appeared in blood.

TCR beta CDR3 region amplification was performed from RNA transcripts. RT-PCR in the first round (using the HTBI primer set) targeted the TCR CDR3. TCRdb re-called the multiplex PCR reads through MiXCR, storing one row per CDR3 protein. The table lists about 520,000 distinct CDR3 sequences, around 22% of them singletons. CDR3 length: 13 residues. V lost 7 bases, J lost 7 bases, and 16 bases lay in between. V is TRBV12-3 or TRBV12-4 and J is TRBJ1-1; a weak D match, TRBD1 (6 bases). Input material: blood. This sequence originates from a woman in her twenties or thirties with Graves' ophthalmopathy. CDR3 region: CASTNLGTSEAFF. CDR3 in DNA: TGTGCCAGCACCAATTTAGGGACAAGTGAAGCTTTCTTT.